The rows below give T cell receptor beta chains drawn from one sample of a study of shared clonotypes between healthy human individuals. Sequencing used immunoSEQ multiplex PCR; TCRdb keeps in-frame clones, though not all of them. The sample carries about half a million clones, about four fifths recorded once. The sample consisted of PBMCs. All receptors derive from a woman in her thirties or forties in good health. Some clones in this sample may be carry-over from other donors' samples. Each CDR3 is given with its conserved first and last residue. The D gene is left open where the match is weak. Clone size is not always given. Where it is, it says once, few, many or a class for expanded clones.

D gene | J gene | clone size | V gene | CDR3 protein | CDR3 DNA
- | TRBJ1-1 | - | TRBV6-5 | CASSRYNTEAFF | TGTGCCAGCAGTCGGTATAACACTGAAGCTTTCTTT
TRBD2 | TRBJ2-1 | - | TRBV7-8 | CASSLGNSFWREGDNEQFF | TGTGCCAGCAGCTTAGGAAACAGTTTTTGGCGGGAGGGAGACAATGAGCAGTTCTTC
- | TRBJ1-2 | - | TRBV7-9 | CASTFLGYGYTF | TGTGCCAGCACCTTCCTGGGCTATGGCTACACCTTC
TRBD1 | TRBJ2-7 | - | TRBV2 | CASSDGTVSSYEQYF | TGTGCCAGCAGTGACGGGACAGTCTCCTCCTACGAGCAGTACTTC
- | TRBJ1-3 | - | TRBV5-5 | CASSFQGLPGNTIYF | TGTGCCAGCAGCTTCCAGGGCCTGCCTGGAAACACCATATATTTT
TRBD2 | TRBJ2-3 | once | TRBV7-7 | CASSSGLAETDTQYF | TGTGCCAGCAGCTCGGGACTAGCGGAAACAGATACGCAGTATTTT
- | TRBJ1-3 | - | TRBV15 | CATSRDRVSGNTIYF | TGTGCCACCAGCAGAGACAGGGTCTCTGGAAACACCATATATTTT
TRBD2 | TRBJ2-1 | few | TRBV28 | CASSSGTSGSNEQFF | TGTGCCAGCTCCTCCGGGACTAGCGGGAGCAATGAGCAGTTCTTC
TRBD1 | TRBJ2-5 | - | TRBV30 | CAWNRDRYQETQYF | TGTGCCTGGAACCGGGACAGGTACCAAGAGACCCAGTACTTC
- | TRBJ1-1 | - | TRBV21-1 | CASSTGTENTEAFF | TGTGCCAGCAGTACCGGGACGGAGAACACTGAAGCTTTCTTT
- | TRBJ2-2 | many | TRBV4-1 | CASSQLVFQNTGELFF | TGCGCCAGCAGCCAGCTAGTTTTCCAGAACACCGGGGAGCTGTTTTTT
- | TRBJ2-3 | - | TRBV27 | CASKRADTDTQYF | TGTGCCAGCAAAAGGGCCGACACAGATACGCAGTATTTT
TRBD1 | TRBJ1-1 | - | TRBV10-3 | CAISRDSEAFF | TGTGCCATCAGTCGGGACAGTGAAGCTTTCTTT
- | TRBJ2-5 | - | TRBV6-5 | CASSPPGRGGGQYF | TGTGCCAGCAGTCCCCCGGGACGAGGAGGGGGCCAGTACTTC
TRBD1 | TRBJ1-2 | - | TRBV7-2 | CASSPETGYGYTF | TGTGCCAGCAGCCCAGAGACAGGGTATGGCTACACCTTC
- | TRBJ2-5 | - | TRBV15 | CATSRDLGGLGVQETQYF | TGTGCCACCAGCAGAGATCTGGGGGGGCTGGGGGTCCAAGAGACCCAGTACTTC
- | TRBJ1-2 | - | TRBV7-8 | CASSALQGHYGYTF | TGTGCCAGCAGCGCCCTCCAGGGCCACTATGGCTACACCTTC
- | TRBJ2-3 | few | TRBV19 | CASSIQGTDTQYF | TGTGCCAGTAGTATTCAGGGAACAGATACGCAGTATTTT
- | TRBJ2-6 | few | TRBV6-1 | CATDDSSGANVLTF | TGTGCCACAGATGACAGCTCTGGGGCCAACGTCCTGACTTTC
TRBD2 | TRBJ2-1 | - | TRBV19 | CASSIPTSAPNEQFF | TGTGCCAGTAGTATACCGACTAGCGCCCCCAATGAGCAGTTCTTC
- | TRBJ2-5 | - | TRBV7-9 | CASSFIQETQYF | TGTGCCAGCAGCTTTATACAAGAGACCCAGTACTTC
- | TRBJ2-5 | - | TRBV5-3 | CARSLWDPEGETQYF | TGTGCCAGAAGCTTGTGGGACCCCGAGGGAGAGACCCAGTACTTC
TRBD1 | TRBJ2-7 | - | TRBV28 | CASSSGQGASYEQYF | TGTGCCAGCAGTTCCGGACAGGGGGCTTCCTACGAGCAGTACTTC
- | TRBJ2-7 | - | TRBV10-3 | CAISEFRGAENEQYF | TGTGCCATCAGTGAGTTTCGGGGGGCTGAGAACGAGCAGTACTTC
- | TRBJ1-1 | - | TRBV29-1 | CSVEDGNTEAFF | TGCAGCGTAGAGGACGGAAACACTGAAGCTTTCTTT
TRBD1 | TRBJ1-1 | few | TRBV27 | CASSLGAGGLSEAFF | TGTGCCAGCAGTTTGGGGGCAGGGGGTCTATCTGAAGCTTTCTTT
TRBD2 | TRBJ2-1 | - | TRBV14 | CASSQVGLAGEAEQFF | TGTGCCAGCAGCCAAGTAGGGCTAGCGGGAGAGGCTGAGCAGTTCTTC
- | TRBJ2-5 | - | TRBV29-1 | CSVGRDQETQYF | TGCAGCGTTGGCCGGGACCAAGAGACCCAGTACTTC
TRBD1 | TRBJ2-7 | once | TRBV30 | CATTGTGIYEQYF | TGTGCCACCACCGGGACAGGGATCTACGAGCAGTACTTC
TRBD2 | TRBJ2-1 | - | TRBV18 | CASSLLAFGTSGSDEQFF | TGTGCCAGCTCACTACTCGCATTCGGGACTAGCGGGAGCGATGAGCAGTTCTTC
- | TRBJ2-7 | once | TRBV5-6 | CASSLGAVYEQYF | TGTGCCAGCAGCTTAGGAGCCGTCTACGAGCAGTACTTC
- | TRBJ2-2 | - | TRBV7-8 | CASSHLPGELFF | TGTGCCAGCAGCCATCTTCCCGGGGAGCTGTTTTTT
TRBD1 | TRBJ1-1 | - | TRBV28 | CASSTRDRGPSRTEAFF | TGTGCCAGCAGTACCCGGGACAGGGGGCCCTCGAGGACTGAAGCTTTCTTT
TRBD2 | TRBJ2-1 | - | TRBV6-4 | CASSASGGYYEQFF | TGTGCCAGCAGTGCTAGCGGGGGTTACTACGAGCAGTTCTTC
TRBD1 | TRBJ1-4 | few | TRBV19 | CASSSRDRREKLFF | TGTGCCAGTAGCAGCCGGGACAGGAGGGAAAAACTGTTTTTT
- | TRBJ2-7 | - | TRBV30 | CAWSGTYEQYF | TGTGCCTGGAGTGGCACCTACGAGCAGTACTTC
- | TRBJ1-1 | - | TRBV6-5 | CASSYGTEAFF | TGTGCCAGCAGTTACGGGACTGAAGCTTTCTTT
- | TRBJ2-1 | - | TRBV6-6 | CASTRDGSSYNEQFF | TGTGCCAGCACAAGGGACGGAAGCTCCTACAATGAGCAGTTCTTC
TRBD1 | TRBJ2-5 | - | TRBV9 | CASSKGQAPMGETQYF | TGTGCCAGCAGCAAAGGACAGGCGCCGATGGGGGAGACCCAGTACTTC